Given below is one T cell receptor beta chain in context. Authors' analysis steps: How many nucleated cells were present was estimated from reference gene primer amplification. The protocol was immunoSEQ multiplex PCR, while the TCRdb copy is restricted to in-frame clones and leaves out a portion. V and J calls and clone size are copied from that table; D and trimming were computed from the DNA. The repertoire holds 50,000 to 70,000 clones, with roughly 84% as singletons. Per the germline V gene, CDR1 is SGHRS and CDR2 is YFSETQ. The CDR3 covers 14 residues. The V end was cut by 7 bases, the J end by 2 bases, with 15 bases between. This sample was taken from a study of blood T cell repertoires in COVID-19. At the level of the study: Sites in the United States, Italy and Spain provided acute and convalescent COVID-19 samples. Sources were T cells, B-cell-depleted T cells, or PBMCs; the material itself was cDNA or gDNA.

The sequencing input was peripheral blood. The V gene is TRBV5-1, the J gene TRBJ2-5; maybe TRBD2 (6 bases). This sequence originates from a man between 45 and 60 years old with active COVID-19. The CDR3 bases are TGCGCCAGCTCGCCGGGGGTTAATCAAGAGACCCAGTACTTC. Translating gives CASSPGVNQETQYF.